The entry below gives a single T cell receptor beta chain sequence along with its context. What it recognizes is unknown. The data are from a study of cytomegalovirus exposure and HLA in healthy donors. The validation cohort, a group of 130 or so subjects, included the donors and was separate from the approximately 700-subject first cohort. This CDR3 comprises 16 residues. V was pared by 2 bases and J by 1 base, with 2 bases of the junction left unmatched. Germline V gene data show CDR1 as KGHSH and CDR2 as LQKENI. Study results and caveats: A later analysis found first-cohort TCR clusters tended to co-occur in the 130 or so validation repertoires. Reports showed the classifier diagnosing cytomegalovirus status with high specificity and sensitivity.

TCRdb's copy holds only in-frame clones and misses some; the assay was immunoSEQ multiplex PCR. This table has approximately 280,000 clones, more than 75% appearing once. This clonotype originated in a woman younger than 35 in good health and CMV-seronegative. Sample: PBMCs. The V gene is TRBV18, the J gene TRBJ2-3; 11 nucleotides agree with TRBD1. CDR3: CASSPGQGAGTDTQYF. The CDR3 bases are TGTGCCAGCTCACCAGGACAGGGGGCCGGCACAGATACGCAGTATTTT.